This T cell receptor beta chain was found in a study of shared clonotypes between healthy human individuals (dated by TCRdb to 2019 to 2021). With respect to the entire study: Three men and a couple of women, aged 18 to 49 years, made up the cohort. For each donor, CD4 naive and CD4 memory were each run on three plates, CD8 naive on two plates, and CD8 memory on one plate. The study deeply sequenced blood TCR repertoires of about 5 healthy adults to estimate repertoire size and the extent of clonotype sharing between individuals. To increase sequencing depth and limit assay-specific biases, TCR repertoire library preparation and sequencing were carried out by different laboratories using diverse techniques. Each donor's leukapheresis produced roughly between roughly 0.85 and 9.5 billion PBMCs. Summary of the overall study and its limitations: Pairwise subsampling indicated that sequencing depth was expected to affect the degree of clonotype sharing among donors. Larger estimated clonotype richness was generally found for naive subsets than for memory subsets. Because the study included a small number of donors, the genetic and exposure-history diversity represented was limited. Rarefaction of sorted-subset datasets indicated incomplete sequencing despite the large sequencing depth. Sharing across four donors was observed for approximately 5% of naive CD4, around 3.5% of naive CD8, 2% to 2.5% of memory CD4, and around 0.4% of memory CD8 clonotypes. Sampling was restricted to blood, and TCR repertoires in tissues likely differ from the TCR repertoires found in blood. Compared with non-shared clonotypes, the clonotypes found in all four sorted-subset donors had higher generation probabilities.

A word on this clone: Its antigen specificity is not known. Per-base qualities were not stored, and no clone one base away is much larger.

The donors were healthy, HIV-negative adults who had no recently reported acute infections or vaccinations. All donors were Caucasian adults living in Nashville, Tennessee, USA. CD4+ T cells were enriched by magnetic negative selection, after which naive cells were positively selected on CD45RA and the negative fraction was taken as the memory subset. Blood was collected by leukapheresis, and PBMCs were isolated by Ficoll-Histopaque density gradient centrifugation and then cryopreserved in liquid nitrogen vapor phase. Analytical flow cytometry was used to check the purity and quantity of each magnetically sorted T cell population. Genomic DNA was isolated from every sorted fraction and measured by UV absorbance on a Nanodrop 2000c. Using the deep immunoSEQ assay, TCR CDR3 regions were amplified from genomic DNA by multiplex PCR. Extracted genomic DNA from each cell subset was spread evenly across all wells of several immunoSEQ 96-well plates, with each plate serving as a replicate. For sorted subsets, each replicate PCR was loaded with roughly 190 ng genomic DNA, equivalent to 30,000 or so T cell genomes. Purified libraries were measured with a Qubit 3.0 fluorometer, size-checked on a Bioanalyzer 2100, and measured again with the KAPA Library Quantification kit. Every immunoSEQ 96-well plate was sequenced on a dedicated single-read 150-cycle Illumina NextSeq 550 flow cell. The paper's data handling went like this. Because the immunoSEQ output held only junctional sequences and lacked quality scores, the filtering could not match the filtering applied to full-length reads. To assign V/J genes and CDR3, sequences were annotated against IMGT germline references using PyIR, a Python wrapper for IgBLAST v1.9. Reads were filtered out if the reads had weak V/J assignments (E-value above 1e-6), no CDR3, stop codons, out-of-frame junctions, or ambiguous translated residues. V3J clonotypes were defined as sequences sharing the same inferred V gene, J gene, and CDR3 amino acid sequence. The percentage overlap between two repertoires was calculated by dividing the number of shared unique clonotypes by the size of the smaller repertoire. Three approaches were used to assess repertoire richness: RTK rarefaction, the Chao1 estimator, and Recon v2.1 estimates of unobserved clonotypes. For all TCRbeta clonotypes obtained by the gDNA method from four donors, generation probabilities were computed with OLGA. The immuneACCESS repertoire file appears here via TCRdb, limited to in-frame rearrangements. These files lack a portion of the clones; in checked studies, under half of the deficit traces to unresolved V genes, and the cause of the others is not known. V and J calls plus clone size are reproduced from that table; the DNA served to infer D and trimming. In all, the sample holds 2 million to 3 million clones, and just over 90% of those were seen once. Clones ranked in the top ten supply more than 0.12% of the sample.

The germline V gene provides CDR1 SGHAT and CDR2 FQNNGV. The V and J ends are trimmed by 1 base and 8 bases, leaving 6 bases between them. The CDR3 holds 13 amino acids from the cysteine to the phenylalanine. Only the CDR3 DNA is retained, 39 bases long and in frame from the first base. The sample was naive CD4+ T cells sorted from blood. This sample's cell subset or site label indicates: CD45RA+ positively selected. The chain uses TRBV11-2 and TRBJ2-6, with the D gene too uncertain to name. This TCR was recovered from a young man in good health. The CDR3 protein is CASSLGATNVLTF. The DNA reads TGTGCCAGCAGCTTAGGAGCCACCAACGTCCTGACTTTC.